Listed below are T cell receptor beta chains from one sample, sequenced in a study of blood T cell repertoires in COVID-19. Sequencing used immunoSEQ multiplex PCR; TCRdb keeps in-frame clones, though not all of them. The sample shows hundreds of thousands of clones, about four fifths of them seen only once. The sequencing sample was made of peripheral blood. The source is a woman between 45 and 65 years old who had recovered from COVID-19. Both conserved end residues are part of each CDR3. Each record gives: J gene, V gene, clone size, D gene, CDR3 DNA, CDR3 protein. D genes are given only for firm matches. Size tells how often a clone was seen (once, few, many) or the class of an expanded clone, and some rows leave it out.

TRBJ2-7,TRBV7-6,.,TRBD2,TGTGCCAGCAGCTTATCGGGGGGTAGCATGGTTTCCTACGAGCAGTACTTC,CASSLSGGSMVSYEQYF
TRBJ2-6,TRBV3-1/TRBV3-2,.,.,TGTGCCAGCAGCCAAGATTGCGGCCGGGGTACAGGGGCCAACGTCCTGACTTTC,CASSQDCGRGTGANVLTF
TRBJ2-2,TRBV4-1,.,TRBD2,TGCGCCAGCAGCCAAGGTGCCCAGCGGGGGAACACCGGGGAGCTGTTTTTT,CASSQGAQRGNTGELFF
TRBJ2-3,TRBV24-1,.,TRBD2,TGTGCCACCAGTGATTTCCCCTCTAGCGGGAGCGCAGATACGCAGTATTTT,CATSDFPSSGSADTQYF
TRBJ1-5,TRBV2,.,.,TGTGCCAGCAGGGAACTCTATAGCAATCAGCCCCAGCATTTT,CASRELYSNQPQHF
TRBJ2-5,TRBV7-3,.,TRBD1,TGTGCCAGCAGCTTAAGATCGGGGACAGGTCAAGAGACCCAGTACTTC,CASSLRSGTGQETQYF
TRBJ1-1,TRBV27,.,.,TGTGCCAGCAGTACCCTTCAGTACACTGAAGCTTTCTTT,CASSTLQYTEAFF
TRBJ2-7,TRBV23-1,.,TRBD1,TGCGCCAGCAGTCAAAGGACAGGGAGCTCCTACGAGCAGTACTTC,CASSQRTGSSYEQYF
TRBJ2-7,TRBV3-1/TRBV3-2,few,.,TGTGCCAGCAGCCCCGGACAGAACTACGAGCAGTACTTC,CASSPGQNYEQYF
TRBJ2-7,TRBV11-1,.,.,TGTGCCAGCAGCTTGGTAGGAGGGGCGGGTGAGCAGTACTTC,CASSLVGGAGEQYF
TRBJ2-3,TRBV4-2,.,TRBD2,TGTGCCAGCAGCCAAGAATACAGCGGGGGGACCACAGATACGCAGTATTTT,CASSQEYSGGTTDTQYF
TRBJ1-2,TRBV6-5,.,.,TGTGCCAGCAGTTCCTTAGGGGCGGATGGCTACACCTTC,CASSSLGADGYTF
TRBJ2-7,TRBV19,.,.,TGTGCCAGTAGTATAAGCGGCGGAGCCTACGAGCAGTACTTC,CASSISGGAYEQYF
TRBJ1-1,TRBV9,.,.,TGTGCCAGCAGCCGACCGACGGGAACTGAAGCTTTCTTT,CASSRPTGTEAFF
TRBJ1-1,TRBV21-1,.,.,TGTGCCAGCAGCAACGCGACAGGGAAAGTAACTAGGAACACTGAAGCTTTCTTT,CASSNATGKVTRNTEAFF
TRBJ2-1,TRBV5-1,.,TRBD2,TGCGCCAGCAGCTTACTAGCGGGGGAAGCTGAGCAGTTCTTC,CASSLLAGEAEQFF
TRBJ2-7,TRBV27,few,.,TGTGCCAGCAGACCACTACGCGGGACGGGACCTTCCTACGAGCAGTACTTC,CASRPLRGTGPSYEQYF